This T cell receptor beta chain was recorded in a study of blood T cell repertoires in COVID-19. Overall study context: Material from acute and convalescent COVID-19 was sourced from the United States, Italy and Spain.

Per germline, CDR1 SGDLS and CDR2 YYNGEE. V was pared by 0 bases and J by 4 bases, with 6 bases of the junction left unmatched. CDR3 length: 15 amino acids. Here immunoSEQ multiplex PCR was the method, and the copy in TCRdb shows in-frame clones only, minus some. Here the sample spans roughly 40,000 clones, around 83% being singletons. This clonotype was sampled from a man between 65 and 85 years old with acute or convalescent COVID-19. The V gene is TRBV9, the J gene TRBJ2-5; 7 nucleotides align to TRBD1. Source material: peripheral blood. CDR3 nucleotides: TGTGCCAGCAGCGTAGGTGCAGGGGGTACAGAGACCCAGTACTTC. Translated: CASSVGAGGTETQYF. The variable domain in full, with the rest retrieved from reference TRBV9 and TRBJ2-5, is DSGVTQTPKHLITATGQRVTLRCSPRSGDLSVYWYQQSLDQGLQFLIQYYNGEERAKGNILERFSAQQFPDLHSELNLSSLELGDSALYFCASSVGAGGTETQYFGPGTRLLVL.